A single sample gave rise to the 7 T cell receptor beta chains below, sequenced in a study of Graves' ophthalmopathy and Graves' hyperthyroidism. For repertoire sequencing, the TCR beta CDR3 regions were amplified from RNA transcripts. HTBI primers served in a first-round RT-PCR, which a second-round multiplex PCR followed. TCRdb recomputed calls from the multiplex PCR reads with MiXCR, one row per CDR3 protein. The sample holds approximately 1.2 million distinct CDR3 sequences; roughly two fifths are singletons and the top ten take 11%. The sample consisted of peripheral blood or thyroid tissue (not recorded which). The receptors were sampled from an adult man with Graves' hyperthyroidism.

This clonotype has only a few counts. This sequence joins TRBV7-2 and TRBJ1-3, with TRBD1 matching over 9 bases. This CDR3 contains 14 residues. Germline V gives CDR1 SGHTA, CDR2 FQGNSA. V lost 8 bases, J lost 4 bases, and 6 bases stayed unmatched. CDR3 nucleotide sequence: TGTGCCAGCGGATACAGGGGGCGCGGAAACACCATATATTTT. It yields the protein CASGYRGRGNTIYF.

About this clonotype: This could be a read error, since a much larger clone is one nucleotide away. The CDR3 DNA follows: TGCAGTGCTAGATACACAGGGTTTCGGGCGACCCAGTACTTC. This encodes CSARYTGFRATQYF. The rearrangement links TRBV20-1 to TRBJ2-5; weak D call: TRBD1 (6 bases). Germline V lookup: CDR1 DFQATT, CDR2 SNEGSKA (reference sequence). V lost 2 bases and J 7 bases, leaving 17 bases between the germline ends. This CDR3 is built from 14 residues.

The table lists this clonotype with many counts. The rearrangement joins TRBV7-8 to TRBJ1-1, with a tentative D call TRBD1 (5 bases). Deletions cut 6 bases from V and 3 bases from J, with 14 bases between. There are 14 residues in the CDR3. The V gene's germline CDR1 is SGHVS and CDR2 FQNEAQ. The CDR3 DNA reads as TGTGCCAGCAGATATACGAGAGGGGACACTGAAGCTTTCTTT. Residues: CASRYTRGDTEAFF.

This clonotype was counted at least ten times. V is TRBV7-9 and J is TRBJ1-5, with D unclear. CDR1 SEHNR and CDR2 FQNEAQ come from the germline V gene (reference sequence). Trimming took 5 bases from V and 3 from J, leaving 11 bases between them. This CDR3 is 14 amino acids long. The CDR3 sequence is CASSLNTDNQPQHF. The CDR3 region has the DNA TGTGCCAGCAGCCTGAACACAGACAATCAGCCCCAGCATTTT.

The V call is TRBV29-1, the J call TRBJ1-2; unclear D gene. CDR1 is SQVTM, CDR2 ANQGSEA, per germline. The CDR3 loop spans 11 amino acids. The CDR3 loop is CSLREVYGYTF. The CDR3 region has the DNA TGCAGTTTAAGAGAGGTCTATGGCTACACCTTC.

This clonotype appeared a few times. The chain carries TRBV10-2 and TRBJ1-2; D gene uncertain. Deletions cut 0 bases from V and 2 bases from J, with 7 bases between. Germline V lookup: CDR1 WSHSY, CDR2 SAAADI. This CDR3 spans 14 amino acids. This CDR3 is CASSESKGNYGYTF. CDR3 sequence (DNA): TGCGCCAGCAGTGAGTCGAAGGGCAACTATGGCTACACCTTC.

Ten or more counts support this clonotype. The chain employs TRBV13 and TRBJ2-7, with 10 bases that match TRBD1. V gave up 5 bases and J gave up 2 bases; unmatched junction bases: 6. From germline, CDR1 is PRHDT and CDR2 FYEKMQ (reference sequence). The CDR3 is 15 amino acids. The CDR3 loop is CASSTWGTGAYEQYF. In nucleotides, the CDR3 is TGTGCCAGCAGCACTTGGGGGACAGGGGCCTACGAGCAGTACTTC.